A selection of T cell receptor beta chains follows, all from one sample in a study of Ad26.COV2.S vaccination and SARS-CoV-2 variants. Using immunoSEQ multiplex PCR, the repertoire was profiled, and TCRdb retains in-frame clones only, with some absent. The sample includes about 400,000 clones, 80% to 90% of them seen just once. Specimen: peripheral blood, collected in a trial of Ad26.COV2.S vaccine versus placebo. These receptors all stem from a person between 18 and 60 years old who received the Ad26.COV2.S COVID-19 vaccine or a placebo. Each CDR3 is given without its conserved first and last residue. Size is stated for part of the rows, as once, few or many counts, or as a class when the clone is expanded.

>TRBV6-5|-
ASDGELYQETQY
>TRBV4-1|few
ASSYRLAGGTYEQY
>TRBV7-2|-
ASSFREGMGSGNTIY
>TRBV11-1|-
ASSLTSKTGELF
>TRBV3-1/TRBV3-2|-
ASSQDKWGTEAF
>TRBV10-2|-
ASSEWGTGR
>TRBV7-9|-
ASSLDENSYEQY
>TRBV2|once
ASRLVEKLF
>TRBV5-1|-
ASSSPGVRKVPGTDTQY
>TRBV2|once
ASSVTDRGNQPQH
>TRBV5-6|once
ASSLKLDRQY
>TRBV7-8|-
ASSLPPGETQY
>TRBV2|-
ASAIGAGGEKTQY
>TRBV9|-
ASSSATGTGSYEQY
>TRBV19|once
ASSIRAGGTQY
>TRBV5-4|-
ASSAGTGHYNEQF
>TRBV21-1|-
ASSKATTGNSHEQY
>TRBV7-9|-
ASTSLGETQY
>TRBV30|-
AWSGVGRVRVRSPLH
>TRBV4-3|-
ASSQVPNTEAF
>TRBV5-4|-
ASSLGQGASDYGYT
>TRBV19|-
ASRATGVRPQH
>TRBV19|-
ASSDRSPILLENTEAF